These 27 T cell receptor beta chains share one sample of origin, sequenced in a study of T cell repertoires in cytomegalovirus infection. TCRdb re-derived calls from the reads in MiXCR, one entry per CDR3 protein. The table records more than 200,000 distinct CDR3 sequences, roughly 10% of them present only once. The material sequenced was PBMCs. The receptors originated from a human donor in good health (CMV status not recorded). Some clones in this sample may be carry-over from other donors' samples.

This clonotype was seen at least ten times. The chain uses TRBV28 and TRBJ1-1; D not certain. V shed 6 bases and J shed 5 bases, with 7 bases lying between them. CDR1 is MDHEN, CDR2 SYDVKM, per germline. CDR3 size: 11 residues. The CDR3 here is CASRTITEAFF. The CDR3, as DNA: TGTGCCAGCAGGACAATAACTGAAGCTTTCTTT.

The rearrangement joins TRBV7-8 to TRBJ2-7; TRBD1 aligns across 8 bases. This CDR3 comprises 14 residues. Germline assignment: CDR1 SGHVS and CDR2 FQNEAQ. V shed 4 bases, J shed 7 bases, and the junction held 9 bases outside the gene matches. The DNA for the CDR3 is TGTGCCAGCAGCTCAAGGACAGGGTTAAGAGAGCAGTACTTC. Encoded protein: CASSSRTGLREQYF.

This clonotype was detected many times. V and J are TRBV6-1 and TRBJ2-4; tentatively, D is TRBD2 (5 bases). Germline V gene data show CDR1 as MNHNS and CDR2 as SASEGT. This CDR3 is 15 amino acids long. V was clipped by 6 bases and J by 7 bases, with 19 bases between them. For the CDR3, the DNA is TGTGCCAGCAGCGGTACGGACTTACCGGGGAACATTCAGTACTTC. Residues: CASSGTDLPGNIQYF.

This clonotype showed up many times. The rearrangement uses TRBV6-5 and TRBJ2-7, with 8 bases lining up with TRBD1. V trimming: 6 bases; J trimming: 0 bases; junction bases outside the gene matches: 7. The V gene's germline CDR1 is MNHEY and CDR2 SVGAGI. This CDR3 is 15 amino acids long. The CDR3 DNA reads as TGTGCCAGCAGGCCAGGACAGGGAAGCTCCTACGAGCAGTACTTC. Translation: CASRPGQGSSYEQYF.

This clonotype was seen ten or more times. The chain links TRBV7-2 to TRBJ2-5; a weak D match, TRBD2 (6 bases). Germline V gene data show CDR1 as SGHTA and CDR2 as FQGNSA. Trimming cost V 5 bases and J 2 bases, with 18 bases left between them. The CDR3 is 16 residues long. As DNA, the CDR3 is TGTGCCAGCAGCCCCCCGACGACGGGGAGGCAAGAGACCCAGTACTTC. Translating gives CASSPPTTGRQETQYF.

This clonotype has a count of ten or more. J is TRBJ1-6 and V is TRBV7-2, with D uncertain. The CDR3 extends over 15 amino acids. V lost 3 bases and J lost 0, with 6 bases in between. CDR1 SGHTA and CDR2 FQGNSA come from the germline V gene. This CDR3 reads CASSFSDSYNSPLHF. CDR3 nucleotide sequence: TGTGCCAGCAGCTTTTCGGACTCCTATAATTCACCCCTCCACTTT.

The sample holds many counts of this clonotype. This chain joins TRBV18 and TRBJ2-7, with D perhaps matching TRBD1 or TRBD2 (6 bases each). The germline V gene encodes CDR1 KGHSH and CDR2 LQKENI. CDR3 length: 13 residues. V was pared by 3 bases and J by 6 bases, with 12 bases between. The CDR3 bases are TGTGCCAGCTCACCTACGGGGGCCGGCGAGCAGTACTTC. As protein: CASSPTGAGEQYF.

The chain combines TRBV27 with TRBJ2-2, with D tentatively TRBD1 (5 bases). CDR1 MNHEY and CDR2 SMNVEV come from the germline V gene (reference sequence). Deletions cut 4 bases from V and 5 bases from J, with 14 bases between. The CDR3 has 15 residues. CDR3 DNA: TGTGCCAGCAGTTGGGGCGTTACAGGTACCGGGGAGCTGTTTTTT. Amino acids: CASSWGVTGTGELFF.

The chain has TRBV20-1 and TRBJ1-6; D not certain. This CDR3 comprises 15 residues. The V gene lost 1 base and the J gene lost 5 bases, with 12 bases spanning the gap. Germline-derived CDR1 and CDR2 are DFQATT and SNEGSKA (reference sequence). Written as DNA, the CDR3 is TGCAGTGCTAGAGGCTCCAGGTCCGATAATTCACCCCTCCACTTT. Translating it yields CSARGSRSDNSPLHF.

This clonotype came up many times. The chain uses TRBV6-2 or TRBV6-3 and TRBJ1-5; D is ambiguous. Trimming removed 5 bases at V and 2 bases at J, with 10 bases between. This CDR3 has 14 amino acids. The V gene's germline CDR1 is MNHEY and CDR2 SVGEGT. The CDR3 coding sequence is TGTGCCAGCAGTCGCGGCGGCCGCAATCAGCCCCAGCATTTT. This translates into CASSRGGRNQPQHF.

The chain combines TRBV19 with TRBJ2-3, with TRBD2 identical over 11 bases. In germline, CDR1 is LNHDA, CDR2 SQIVND (reference sequence). J was trimmed by 2 bases and V by 5 bases; bases with no gene match: 3. The CDR3 is 15 residues long. The CDR3 region is CASSSLAGDTDTQYF. As DNA, the CDR3 is TGTGCCAGTAGTTCACTAGCGGGGGACACAGATACGCAGTATTTT.

This clonotype was found many times. The chain joins TRBV13 to TRBJ1-4, with 9 bases lining up with TRBD1. V dropped 5 bases and J dropped 3; count of bases not matched to a gene: 4. This CDR3 region has 15 residues. Germline V lookup: CDR1 PRHDT, CDR2 FYEKMQ (reference sequence). The DNA for the CDR3 is TGTGCCAGCAGCCTACGGACAGGGGCTAATGAAAAACTGTTTTTT. Translating gives CASSLRTGANEKLFF.

This clonotype showed up many times. The CDR3 is CASKSVGGPQHF. CDR3 nucleotide sequence: TGTGCCAGCAAGTCGGTTGGAGGGCCCCAGCATTTT. J is TRBJ1-5 and V is TRBV6-2 or TRBV6-3; D is unclear. This CDR3 comprises 12 residues. Germline CDR1 reads MNHEY; CDR2 reads SVGEGT. Trimming removed 7 bases from V and 9 bases from J, with 13 bases in between.

The table lists this clonotype with a few counts. One end of the junction does not line up with germline, which may come from a read error. The V call is TRBV19, the J call TRBJ1-1; TRBD1 matches 10 bases. This CDR3 is 15 amino acids long. From germline, CDR1 is LNHDA and CDR2 SQIVND (reference sequence). This CDR3 reads CASSLDRGQNTEAFF. CDR3 nucleotides: TGTGCCAGTAGTTTAGACAGGGGGCAGAACACTGAAGCTTTCTTT.

This clonotype was recorded at least ten times. CDR3 sequence (DNA): TGCAGTGCTTGGGGAGGACAGGGCGGTCAGCCCCAGCATTTT. This gives the protein CSAWGGQGGQPQHF. The chain recombines TRBV20-1 with TRBJ1-5, with 8 bases aligning to TRBD1. Trimming took 5 bases from V and 6 from J; bases not matched to a gene: 9. Germline values: CDR1 DFQATT, CDR2 SNEGSKA (reference sequence). The CDR3 runs to 14 residues.

This clonotype was recorded at least ten times. The chain links TRBV14 to TRBJ2-5; 10 positions match TRBD2. The germline CDR1 and CDR2 sequences are SGHDN and FVKESK. V was pared by 0 bases and J by 5 bases, with 6 bases of the junction left unmatched. The CDR3 covers 16 residues. The CDR3: CASSQDPSGRFETQYF. Written as DNA, the CDR3 is TGTGCCAGCAGCCAAGATCCTAGCGGGAGATTTGAGACCCAGTACTTC. The whole variable domain, filled in from reference TRBV14 and TRBJ2-5, reads EAGVTQFPSHSVIEKGQTVTLRCDPISGHDNLYWYRRVMGKEIKFLLHFVKESKQDESGMPNNRFLAERTGGTYSTLKVQPAELEDSGVYFCASSQDPSGRFETQYFGPGTRLLVL.

In its sample, this clonotype was seen many times. The rearrangement joins TRBV7-9 to TRBJ2-1, with D perhaps matching TRBD2 (6 bases). The V end was cut by 5 bases, the J end by 6 bases, with 11 bases between. CDR3 length: 13 amino acids. Germline V lookup: CDR1 SEHNR, CDR2 FQNEAQ (reference sequence). The CDR3 bases are TGTGCCAGCAGCGCGCGGGGTAGCAATGAGCAGTTCTTC. Translating gives CASSARGSNEQFF.

This clonotype was seen just once. A read error may be the cause here, since a much bigger clone is one base away. The gene calls are TRBV6-2 or TRBV6-3 and TRBJ2-1; TRBD2 matches at 8 bases. The CDR3 spans 17 residues. The germline V gene has CDR1 MNHEY and CDR2 SVGEGT. CDR3 in amino acids: CAGSFGTRKNSYNEQFF. The CDR3 DNA sequence: TGTGCCGGCAGTTTCGGGACTAGAAAAAACTCCTACAATGAGCAGTTCTTC.

This chain joins TRBV25-1 and TRBJ1-1; 11 bases map to TRBD1. The V segment lost 3 bases and the J segment 4 bases; nucleotides outside the gene matches: 4. This CDR3 contains 15 residues. Germline assignment: CDR1 MGHDK and CDR2 SYGVNS. CDR3 residues: CASSDPGTGGTEAFF. For the CDR3, the DNA is TGTGCCAGCAGTGACCCCGGGACAGGGGGCACTGAAGCTTTCTTT.

This clonotype has ten or more counts. This sequence joins TRBV12-3 or TRBV12-4 and TRBJ1-1, with a tentative D call TRBD1 (5 bases). Trimming pared 6 bases from V and 1 base from J, leaving 9 bases between. CDR3 length: 13 residues. CDR3 sequence reads: CASRRGRNTEAFF. The DNA of the CDR3 is TGTGCCAGCAGGCGGGGCAGGAACACTGAAGCTTTCTTT.

This clonotype was detected ten times or more. V usage is TRBV12-3 or TRBV12-4 and J usage is TRBJ2-7; no firm D call. The CDR3 contains 12 residues. V was clipped by 2 bases and J by 7 bases, with 9 bases between them. Here the CDR3 reads CASSLSFGEQYF. The CDR3 bases are TGTGCCAGCAGTTTAAGCTTTGGGGAGCAGTACTTC.

This clonotype was observed at least ten times. As DNA, the CDR3 is TGTGCCAGCAGCTTAAATTTGTGGGATACGCAGTATTTT. It encodes CASSLNLWDTQYF. The chain links TRBV11-3 to TRBJ2-3, with D unresolved. The CDR3 sequence is 13 residues long. From germline, CDR1 is SGHNT and CDR2 YENEEA. V lost 2 bases to trimming and J lost 6 bases, with 9 bases between them. Full variable domain (remainder filled in from reference TRBV11-3 and TRBJ2-3): EAGVVQSPRYKIIEKKQPVAFWCNPISGHNTLYWYLQNLGQGPELLIRYENEEAVDDSQLPKDRFSAERLKGVDSTLKIQPAELGDSAVYLCASSLNLWDTQYFGPGTRLTVL.

This chain uses TRBV20-1 with TRBJ2-5; 7 nucleotides align to TRBD2. J gave up 5 bases and V 2 bases, and 14 bases lay outside the gene matches. The germline V gene encodes CDR1 DFQATT and CDR2 SNEGSKA (reference sequence). There are 16 residues in the CDR3. This CDR3 reads CSARSTQRGASETQYF. In DNA form, the CDR3 reads TGCAGTGCTAGATCTACCCAGCGGGGAGCTTCGGAGACCCAGTACTTC.

The chain employs TRBV20-1 and TRBJ1-6; D is perhaps TRBD1 (6 bases). The V gene lost 6 bases and the J gene lost 9 bases, with 18 bases spanning the gap. CDR1 and CDR2 (germline): DFQATT, SNEGSKA (reference sequence). The CDR3 extends over 14 amino acids. CDR3 residues: CSAASGGASSPLHF. The CDR3 nucleotides read TGCAGTGCCGCCTCGGGGGGGGCAAGTTCACCCCTCCACTTT.

This clonotype was counted at least ten times. This chain connects TRBV6-2 or TRBV6-3 to TRBJ1-5; weak D call: TRBD1 (5 bases). The CDR3 runs to 16 residues. Germline CDR1 MNHEY, CDR2 SVGEGT. Trimming stripped 4 bases from V and 3 bases from J, with 16 bases between. The CDR3 here is CASSWDLLSLNQPQHF. The CDR3 bases are TGTGCCAGCAGTTGGGACCTACTCTCCCTCAATCAGCCCCAGCATTTT.

This clonotype was picked up many times. V is TRBV7-2 and J is TRBJ2-5, with D uncertain. Germline V lookup: CDR1 SGHTA, CDR2 FQGNSA. This CDR3 spans 13 amino acids. Trimming left V 2 bases short and J 3 bases short, with 7 bases between. The CDR3 reads CASSLSIKETQYF. The DNA for the CDR3 is TGTGCCAGCAGCTTATCGATAAAAGAGACCCAGTACTTC.

This clonotype was counted ten times or more. The gene calls are TRBV20-1 and TRBJ2-5; no definite D call. Germline CDR1 is DFQATT and CDR2 is SNEGSKA (reference sequence). The CDR3 runs 13 residues. The V and J ends lost 3 bases and 5 bases respectively, with 13 bases between them. The CDR3 bases are TGCAGTGCTAGGTGGACCTCTTCGGAGACCCAGTACTTC. Protein sequence: CSARWTSSETQYF.